This T cell receptor beta chain is from a study of molecular identifiers for immune sequencing clone quantification. Whole-study findings and limits: Investigators reportedly could detect spiked Jurkat TCR RNA from one cell among 980,000 or so naive cells. With a barcode shared among identical TCR molecules, highly expanded clone sizes could be underestimated.

It was with previously described methods and listed TCR primers that bulk TCR libraries were made. TCRdb processed the PCR reads anew with MiXCR; each CDR3 protein has one entry. There are roughly 320,000 distinct CDR3 sequences in the sample; around a fifth occur only once, and 0.81% lies in the top ten. Turning to this clonotype: Its specificity is unknown.

Trimming removed 7 bases from V and 4 bases from J; junction bases left unmatched: 6. The CDR3 has 14 amino acids. Germline V gives CDR1 ENHRY, CDR2 SYGVKD. This chain joins TRBV10-3 and TRBJ2-2; 7 positions agree with TRBD1. The sequence derives from a human donor in good health. Some libraries in this study had Jurkat cell RNA spiked in. The sample was naive CD8+ T cells from blood, with Jurkat cell RNA spiked in. Noted subset: FACS-sorted CD8+CD4-CCR7+CD45RA+ naive T cells. DNA of the CDR3: TGTGCCATCACAGCACCAGGGGGCACCGGGGAGCTGTTTTTT. It codes for CAITAPGGTGELFF.